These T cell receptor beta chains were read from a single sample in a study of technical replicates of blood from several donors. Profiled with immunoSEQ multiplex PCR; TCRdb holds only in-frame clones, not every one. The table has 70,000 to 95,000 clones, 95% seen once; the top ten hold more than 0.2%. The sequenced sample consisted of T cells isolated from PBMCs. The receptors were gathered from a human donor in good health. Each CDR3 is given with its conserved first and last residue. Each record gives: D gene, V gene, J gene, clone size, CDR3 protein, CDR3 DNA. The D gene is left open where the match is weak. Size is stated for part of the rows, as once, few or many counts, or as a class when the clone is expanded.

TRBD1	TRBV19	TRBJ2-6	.	CASSPAGQGASGANVLTF	TGTGCCAGTAGCCCGGCCGGACAGGGGGCGTCTGGGGCCAACGTCCTGACTTTC
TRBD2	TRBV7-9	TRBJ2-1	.	CASSLGLAGGLIEQFF	TGTGCCAGCAGCTTAGGACTAGCGGGAGGGCTTATTGAGCAGTTCTTC
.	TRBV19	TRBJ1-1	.	CASSTAAQYRRGNTEAFF	TGTGCCAGTAGTACCGCGGCCCAGTACAGGCGTGGGAACACTGAAGCTTTCTTT
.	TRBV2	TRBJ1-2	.	CASRAGPSNYGYTF	TGTGCCAGCAGAGCGGGACCGTCAAACTATGGCTACACCTTC
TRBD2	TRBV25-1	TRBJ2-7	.	CASSVSGTRGLREQYF	TGTGCCAGCAGTGTTTCCGGGACTAGGGGTTTGCGCGAGCAGTACTTC
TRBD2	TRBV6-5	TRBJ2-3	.	CASSYSGGSRADTQYF	TGTGCCAGCAGTTACTCGGGCGGGAGTAGGGCAGATACGCAGTATTTT
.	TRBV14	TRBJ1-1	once	CASSQDRGKIGEAFF	TGTGCCAGCAGCCAAGATCGGGGTAAGATAGGGGAAGCTTTCTTT
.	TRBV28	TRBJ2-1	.	CASSLSGLYNEQFF	TGTGCCAGCAGTCTCTCGGGACTGTACAATGAGCAGTTCTTC
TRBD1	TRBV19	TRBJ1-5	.	CASSTGPGQGNQPQHF	TGTGCCAGTAGTACTGGACCGGGACAGGGGAATCAGCCCCAGCATTTT
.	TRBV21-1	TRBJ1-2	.	CASRKIYRVNYGYTF	TGTGCCAGCAGAAAGATATACAGGGTCAACTATGGCTACACCTTC
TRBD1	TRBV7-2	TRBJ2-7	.	CASNRDRREYEQYF	TGTGCCAGCAACCGGGACAGGAGGGAGTACGAGCAGTACTTC
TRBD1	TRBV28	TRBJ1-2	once	CASSRIGDDRGANYGYTF	TGTGCCAGCAGCCGAATTGGGGACGACAGGGGAGCTAACTATGGCTACACCTTC
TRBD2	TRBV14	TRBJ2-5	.	CASSQVAETSGPRQETQYF	TGTGCCAGCAGCCAAGTAGCCGAGACTAGCGGACCCCGACAAGAGACCCAGTACTTC
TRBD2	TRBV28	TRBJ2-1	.	CASIRLAGVNEQFF	TGTGCCAGCATCCGACTAGCGGGAGTCAATGAGCAGTTCTTC
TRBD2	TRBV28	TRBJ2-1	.	CASSLSGSYNEQFF	TGTGCCAGCAGTTTAAGCGGGAGCTACAATGAGCAGTTCTTC
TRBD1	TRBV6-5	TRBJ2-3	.	CASSELGQGPDTQYF	TGTGCCAGCTCGGAACTAGGACAGGGTCCAGATACGCAGTATTTT
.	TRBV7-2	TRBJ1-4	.	CASSLAGGPNEKLFF	TGTGCCAGCAGCCTCGCGGGCGGCCCTAATGAAAAACTGTTTTTT
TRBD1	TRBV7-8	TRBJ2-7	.	CASSPPGDRNSYEQYF	TGTGCCAGCAGCCCCCCTGGGGACAGGAACTCCTACGAGCAGTACTTC
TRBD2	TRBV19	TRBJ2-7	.	CARRAVGTSGSEQYF	TGTGCCAGGCGCGCTGTGGGGACTAGCGGGAGTGAGCAGTACTTC
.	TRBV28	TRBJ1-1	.	CASSLSLAPSEAFF	TGTGCCAGCAGTTTGAGTCTTGCGCCCTCGGAAGCTTTCTTT
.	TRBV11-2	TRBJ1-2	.	CASSLGGRNNGYTF	TGTGCCAGCAGCTTAGGGGGGCGGAATAATGGCTACACCTTC
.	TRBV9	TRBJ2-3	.	CASSVGTGAGTDTQYF	TGTGCCAGCAGCGTAGGAACGGGAGCTGGAACAGATACGCAGTATTTT
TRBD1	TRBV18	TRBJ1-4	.	CASSPPGQVNEKLFF	TGTGCCAGCTCACCACCGGGACAGGTGAATGAAAAACTGTTTTTT
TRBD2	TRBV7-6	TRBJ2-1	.	CASSFRPSGGNEQFF	TGTGCCAGCAGCTTTCGCCCTAGCGGGGGTAATGAGCAGTTCTTC
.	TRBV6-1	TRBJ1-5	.	CASTPDRMYQPQHF	TGTGCCAGCACCCCCGACAGGATGTACCAGCCCCAGCATTTT
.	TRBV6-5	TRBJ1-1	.	CASTQAENTEAFF	TGTGCCAGCACTCAAGCCGAGAACACTGAAGCTTTCTTT
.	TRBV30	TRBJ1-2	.	CAWTGVHYGYTF	TGTGCCTGGACAGGGGTTCACTATGGCTACACCTTC
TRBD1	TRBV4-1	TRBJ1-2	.	CASRAFRRTQGKSNYGYTF	TGCGCCAGCAGGGCCTTCCGACGCACACAGGGGAAGAGTAACTATGGCTACACCTTC
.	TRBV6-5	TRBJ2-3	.	CASSYGADVRTQYF	TGTGCCAGCAGTTACGGAGCCGATGTTCGCACGCAGTATTTT
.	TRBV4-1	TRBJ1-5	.	CASSQLGGGNRQPQHF	TGCGCCAGCAGCCAGTTAGGGGGGGGAAATCGTCAGCCCCAGCATTTT